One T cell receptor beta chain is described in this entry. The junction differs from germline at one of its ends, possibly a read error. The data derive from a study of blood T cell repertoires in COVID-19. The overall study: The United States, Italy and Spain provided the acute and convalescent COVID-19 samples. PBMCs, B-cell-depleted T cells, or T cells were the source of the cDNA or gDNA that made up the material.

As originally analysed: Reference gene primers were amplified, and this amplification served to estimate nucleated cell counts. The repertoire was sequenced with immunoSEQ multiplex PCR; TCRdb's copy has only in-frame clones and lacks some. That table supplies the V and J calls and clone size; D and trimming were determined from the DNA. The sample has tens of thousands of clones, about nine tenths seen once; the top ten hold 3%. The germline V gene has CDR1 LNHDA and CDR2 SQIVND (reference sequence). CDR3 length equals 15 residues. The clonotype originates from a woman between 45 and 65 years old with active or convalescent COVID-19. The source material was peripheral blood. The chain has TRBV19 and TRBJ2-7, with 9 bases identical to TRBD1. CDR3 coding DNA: TGTGCCAGTAGTAGAGGACAGGGGATCTCCCACGAGCAGTACTTC. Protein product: CASSRGQGISHEQYF.